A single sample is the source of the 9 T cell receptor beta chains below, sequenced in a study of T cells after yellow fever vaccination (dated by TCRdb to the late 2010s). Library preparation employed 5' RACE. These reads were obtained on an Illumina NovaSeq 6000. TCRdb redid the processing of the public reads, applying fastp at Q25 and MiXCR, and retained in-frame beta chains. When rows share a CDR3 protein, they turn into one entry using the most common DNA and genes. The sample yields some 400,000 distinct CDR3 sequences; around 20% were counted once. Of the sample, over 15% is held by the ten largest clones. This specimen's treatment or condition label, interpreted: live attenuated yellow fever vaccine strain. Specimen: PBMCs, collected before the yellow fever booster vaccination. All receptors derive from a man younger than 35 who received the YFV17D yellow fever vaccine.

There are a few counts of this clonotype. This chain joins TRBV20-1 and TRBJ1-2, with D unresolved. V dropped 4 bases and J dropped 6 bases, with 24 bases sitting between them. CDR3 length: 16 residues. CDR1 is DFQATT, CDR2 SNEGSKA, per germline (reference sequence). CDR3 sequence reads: CSAIPLAVLMSHGYTF. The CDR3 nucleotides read TGCAGTGCTATACCCCTAGCCGTCCTTATGTCGCATGGCTACACCTTC.

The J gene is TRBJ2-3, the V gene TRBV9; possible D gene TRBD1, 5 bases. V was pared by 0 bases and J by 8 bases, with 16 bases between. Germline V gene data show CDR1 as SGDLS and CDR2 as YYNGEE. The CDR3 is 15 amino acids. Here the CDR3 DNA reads TGTGCCAGCAGCGTAGCTCCAGGGCTGGGTAGTACGCAGTATTTT. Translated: CASSVAPGLGSTQYF.

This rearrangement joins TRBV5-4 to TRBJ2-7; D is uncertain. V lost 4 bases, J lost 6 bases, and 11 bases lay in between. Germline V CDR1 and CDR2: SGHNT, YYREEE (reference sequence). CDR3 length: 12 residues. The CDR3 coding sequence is TGTGCCAGCAGCGCGGTCCGAGGCGAGCAGTACTTC. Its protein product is CASSAVRGEQYF.

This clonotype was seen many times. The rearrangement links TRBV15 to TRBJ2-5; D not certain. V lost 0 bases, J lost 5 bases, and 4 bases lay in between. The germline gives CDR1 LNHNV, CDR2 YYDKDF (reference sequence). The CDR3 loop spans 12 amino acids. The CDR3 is CATSRDQETQYF. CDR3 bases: TGTGCCACCAGCAGAGATCAGGAGACCCAGTACTTC.

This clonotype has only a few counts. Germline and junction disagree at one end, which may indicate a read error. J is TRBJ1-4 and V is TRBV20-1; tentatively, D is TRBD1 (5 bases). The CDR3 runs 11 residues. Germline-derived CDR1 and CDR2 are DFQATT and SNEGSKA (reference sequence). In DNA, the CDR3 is TGCAGTGCTAGAGATCCCACAGTAGGGACTTGG. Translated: CSARDPTVGTW.

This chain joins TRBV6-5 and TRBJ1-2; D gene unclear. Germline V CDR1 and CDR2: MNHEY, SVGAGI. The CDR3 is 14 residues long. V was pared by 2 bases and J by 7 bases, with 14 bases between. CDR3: CASSYRSLRGGYTF. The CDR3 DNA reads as TGTGCCAGCAGTTACAGGTCATTGCGGGGTGGCTACACCTTC.

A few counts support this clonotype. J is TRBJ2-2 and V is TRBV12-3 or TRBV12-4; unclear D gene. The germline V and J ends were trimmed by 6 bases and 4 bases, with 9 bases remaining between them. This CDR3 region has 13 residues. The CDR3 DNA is TGTGCCAGCAGACCCTTGGGCACCGGGGAGCTGTTTTTT. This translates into CASRPLGTGELFF.

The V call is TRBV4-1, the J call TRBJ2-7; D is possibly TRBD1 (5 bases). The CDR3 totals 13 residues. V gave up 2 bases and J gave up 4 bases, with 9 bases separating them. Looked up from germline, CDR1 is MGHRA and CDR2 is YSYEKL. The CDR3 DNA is TGCGCCAGCAGCCAACCAGGACAATACGAGCAGTACGTC. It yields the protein CASSQPGQYEQYV.

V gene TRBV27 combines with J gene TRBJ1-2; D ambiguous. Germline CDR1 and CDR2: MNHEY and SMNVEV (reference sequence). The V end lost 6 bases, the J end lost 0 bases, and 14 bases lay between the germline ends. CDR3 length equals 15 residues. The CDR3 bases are TGTGCCAGCAGCAAATACTCCTCAGCTAACTATGGCTACACCTTC. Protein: CASSKYSSANYGYTF.